This T cell receptor (beta chain) was identified during a study of graft-versus-host responses after intestinal transplantation. The overall study: Recipients had transplants, and these were multivisceral, liver-intestinal, or isolated intestinal. Tacrolimus plus steroids were given to all recipients for around three years, preceded by anti-thymocyte globulin induction.

Processing of graft tissue released intraepithelial and lamina propria lymphocytes. The CDR3 has 12 amino acids. V was trimmed by 11 bases and J by 5 bases, leaving 16 bases between them. The germline CDR1 and CDR2 sequences are SNHLY and FYNNEI. Method: immunoSEQ multiplex PCR; TCRdb's copy keeps in-frame clones and lacks some. The sample consists of around 18,000 clones, approximately 79% of them appearing once. The genes are TRBV2 and TRBJ2-7; D tentatively fits TRBD1 or TRBD2 (6 bases each). This clonotype was sampled from a human patient who received an intestinal transplant, so some T cells may come from the graft donor. The sample in question was ileum tissue, obtained 17 days after transplant. Here the CDR3 DNA reads TGTGCCGGACGGGAAGGGGGGAACGAGCAGTACTTC. It encodes CAGREGGNEQYF. The full variable domain, its missing parts supplied by reference TRBV2 and TRBJ2-7, is EPEVTQTPSHQVTQMGQEVILRCVPISNHLYFYWYRQILGQKVEFLVSFYNNEISEKSEIFDDQFSVERPDGSNFTLKIRSTKLEDSAMYFCAGREGGNEQYFGPGTRLTVT.